This record covers a single T cell receptor (beta chain). These data belong to a study of blood T cell repertoires in COVID-19. Study at large: The United States, Italy and Spain were the sources of the acute and convalescent COVID-19 samples. T cells, B-cell-depleted T cells, or PBMCs supplied cDNA or gDNA.

In germline, CDR1 is LNHNV, CDR2 YYDKDF (reference sequence). Trimming took off 5 bases at V and 5 bases at J, with 20 bases between the two ends. This CDR3 is built from 16 residues. Per the authors' pipeline: By means of reference gene primer amplification, nucleated cell counts were estimated. TCRdb keeps only in-frame clones here, not all; method: immunoSEQ multiplex PCR. V, J and clone size derive from that table, while D and trimming were established from the DNA sequence. The table has around 73,000 clones, roughly four fifths seen once. The V gene is TRBV15, the J gene TRBJ2-3; D might be TRBD2 (5 bases). Sequencing used peripheral blood. The source of this sequence is a human donor in a cohort sampled during active COVID-19. CDR3 nucleotide sequence: TGTGCCACCAGCCCACAAACGGGAACGGTAGTAGATACGCAGTATTTT. Protein product: CATSPQTGTVVDTQYF.